The clone carrying this T cell receptor (beta chain) was seen once. Original handling: Amplification of reference gene primers was used by the study to estimate nucleated cell counts. Assay used: immunoSEQ multiplex PCR; TCRdb lists only in-frame clones, some missing. V and J calls and clone size follow that table, whereas D and trimming were derived from the DNA. Of about 250,000 clones detected, 80% to 90% appear once; the ten largest clones hold approximately 8.6%. The source of the sample is a study of blood T cell repertoires in COVID-19. On the study more broadly: Material from acute and convalescent COVID-19 was sourced from the United States, Italy and Spain. From T cells, B-cell-depleted T cells, or PBMCs came the material, which was cDNA or gDNA.

The germline V and J ends were trimmed by 5 bases and 3 bases, with 14 bases remaining between them. The CDR3 runs 14 residues. The germline gives CDR1 SGHTA, CDR2 FQGTGA. The rearrangement joins TRBV7-3 to TRBJ2-7; D may be TRBD2 (5 bases). The TCR sequence derives from a middle-aged man with active or convalescent COVID-19. Sequenced material: peripheral blood. CDR3 region: CASSPGSGNYEQYF. CDR3 bases: TGTGCCAGCAGCCCTGGGTCGGGGAACTACGAGCAGTACTTC.